This T cell receptor beta chain came from a study of cytomegalovirus exposure and HLA in healthy donors. Study overall: In terms of ancestry, the Caucasian-associated cluster contained 80% to 90% of the roughly 400 genotyped donors.

To note about this clone: Its target is unknown.

This CDR3 region has 14 residues. The germline gives CDR1 SGHKS, CDR2 YYEKEE (reference sequence). Trimming took off 4 bases at V and 8 bases at J, with 16 bases between the two ends. Study outcomes and limitations: A highly shared variant cluster was judged a likely technical artifact. Rates of TCR association differed by HLA locus in a later analysis, with DRB1 highest and HLA-C lowest.

Vbeta (60) and Jbeta (13) primers were used in the PCR. Produced via immunoSEQ multiplex PCR; TCRdb's table is partial and in-frame only. Here the sample spans nearly 200,000 clones, 82% being singletons. The chain combines TRBV5-5 with TRBJ2-1; D may be TRBD1 (5 bases). Sequences were obtained from PBMCs. This sequence was found in a boy aged 2 to 10 in good health and CMV-seronegative. CDR3 loop: CASSLNPWGDEQFF. For the CDR3, the DNA is TGTGCCAGCAGCCTGAATCCCTGGGGCGATGAGCAGTTCTTC. Filled out from reference TRBV5-5 and TRBJ2-1, the complete variable domain reads DAGVTQSPTHLIKTRGQQVTLRCSPISGHKSVSWYQQVLGQGPQFIFQYYEKEERGRGNFPDRFSARQFPNYSSELNVNALLLGDSALYLCASSLNPWGDEQFFGPGTRLTVL.